This T cell receptor (beta chain) was sequenced during a study of blood T cell repertoires in COVID-19 (dated by TCRdb to 2020 to 2021). Study-wide context: Samples from collaborators originated in the United States, Italy and Spain and spanned both the acute and convalescent phases of COVID-19. The material from the prospective study consisted of cDNA or gDNA derived from T cells, B-cell-depleted T cells, or PBMCs. The dataset comprised deeply sampled blood TCRbeta repertoires from subjects exposed to, actively infected with, or recovered from COVID-19. The repertoires were released in a freely available public database intended as a resource for research on the immune response to SARS-CoV-2. The samples were drawn from two sources: the first 160 participants of the ongoing ImmuneRACE study, and some 1,300 subjects contributed by 6 global collaborators. The sample metadata nearly always contained a de-identified subject ID, COVID-19 status, age in years and sex. HLA class I and class II types, where available, came from metadata supplied by the sample provider rather than from assay-based typing.

The CDR3 spans 15 residues, from the cysteine through the phenylalanine. Only the CDR3 portion is preserved as DNA: 45 bases, with reading frame beginning at the first base. V has 3 bases trimmed and J has 6 bases trimmed; junction bases matching no gene number 9. CDR1 is given as SGDLS and CDR2 as YYNGEE, both from the germline V gene. Study-level results and caveats: The quantity of clinical and demographic metadata differed by source and by participant and was supplied without curation.

TCRbeta CDR3 regions were amplified from genomic DNA using the immunoSEQ Assay, a bias-controlled multiplex PCR. On the authors' methods: Within the assay, amplification of reference gene primers was used to estimate how many nucleated cells each sample contained. Sequence reads were collapsed and filtered to measure the absolute abundance of every unique TCRbeta CDR3 rearrangement. For each sample, productive Simpson clonality was calculated as the square root of Simpson's diversity index over productive rearrangements. Entries here come from immuneACCESS through TCRdb and include only in-frame sequences with V and J called. Some clones fail to appear in such tables; in the studies checked, an unresolved V gene covers under half of the shortfall, and the cause of the remainder is unknown. V and J calls and clone size follow that table, whereas D and trimming were derived from the DNA. The table for this sample lists about 270,000 clones; around 86% of them were counted only once. The top ten clones comprise approximately 9.7% of the sample.

Collaborating institutions collected whole blood in K2EDTA tubes following their own protocols. For TCRbeta analysis, collaborators shipped samples in one of three forms: frozen whole blood, isolated PBMCs, or DNA extracted from either of those sample types. This clone was detected ten times or more. Its antigen is unknown. Nothing much larger sits one base from this clone, and base qualities are not available. The rearrangement combines TRBV9 with TRBJ2-7; TRBD2 aligns with 10 central bases. Source material: peripheral blood. The clonotype comes from a man aged 40-49 years with active or convalescent COVID-19. The DNA sequence follows: TGTGCCAGCAGCGACTGGGCGAGCGGGGGGGGCGAGCAGTACTTC. Its amino acids are CASSDWASGGGEQYF.